This T cell receptor beta chain was identified in a study of blood T cell repertoires in COVID-19. Looking at the study overall: Samples representing acute and convalescent COVID-19 were sourced from the United States, Italy and Spain.

Germline assignment: CDR1 SGHVS and CDR2 FQNEAQ. Deletions cut 5 bases from V and 8 bases from J, with 15 bases between. The CDR3 spans 13 residues. TCRdb keeps only in-frame clones here, not all; method: immunoSEQ multiplex PCR. The repertoire consists of tens of thousands of clones, with 75% to 95% occurring once and the leading ten covering around 3.1%. The chain uses TRBV7-8 and TRBJ1-2; D may be TRBD1 (6 bases). The sample consisted of peripheral blood. The clonotype was recovered from a woman aged 70-85 years with active COVID-19. The CDR3 region is CASSPQPGEGYTF. DNA of the CDR3: TGTGCCAGCAGCCCGCAACCAGGGGAGGGCTACACCTTC.